Each of the 31 T cell receptor beta chains below was sequenced from the same sample in a study of molecular identifiers for immune sequencing clone quantification (dated by TCRdb to between 2018 and 2020). The library was generated by PCR. Reads for this sample came from a NextSeq 500. TCRdb reprocessing: public reads trimmed at Q25 with fastp, clones called with MiXCR, in-frame beta chains kept. Rows with one shared CDR3 protein collapse into an entry with the most common genes and DNA. The sample table shows approximately 320,000 distinct CDR3 sequences, and roughly 24% are seen once. The top ten clonotypes cover about 0.73% of the sample. Sequenced sample: naive CD8+ T cells from blood, with Jurkat cell RNA spiked in. This specimen's cell subset or site label, per the study, means: FACS-sorted CD8+CD4-CCR7+CD45RA+ naive T cells. All receptors come from a human donor in good health. Some libraries in this study had Jurkat cell RNA spiked in.

The chain recombines TRBV12-3 or TRBV12-4 with TRBJ2-2; D gene uncertain. V was trimmed by 5 bases and J by 6 bases, leaving 13 bases between them. CDR3 length: 14 residues. DNA of the CDR3: TGTGCCAGCAGTAACCCGATAACAGCCGGGGAGCTGTTTTTT. Translating it yields CASSNPITAGELFF.

This clonotype showed up many times. The rearrangement joins TRBV30 to TRBJ2-1; D unclear. Germline V gene sequence: CDR1 GTSNPN, CDR2 SVGIG (reference sequence). There are 16 residues in the CDR3. The ends were cut back, 0 bases at V and 2 bases at J, with 14 bases in the middle. CDR3 in amino acids: CAWSVQRQTPYNEQFF. In DNA, the CDR3 is TGTGCCTGGAGTGTACAACGACAAACCCCCTACAATGAGCAGTTCTTC.

This clonotype was seen many times. V is TRBV28 and J is TRBJ1-6; D is undetermined. The CDR3 is 9 amino acids. Germline CDR1 and CDR2: MDHEN and SYDVKM. Trimming took 4 bases from V and 11 from J, leaving 0 bases between them. This CDR3 is CASSSPLHF. The CDR3 coding sequence is TGTGCCAGCAGTTCACCCCTCCACTTT.

This clonotype was counted many times. The chain has TRBV20-1 and TRBJ2-5; D gene unclear. V shed 0 bases and J shed 0 bases, with 5 bases lying between them. Germline assignment: CDR1 DFQATT and CDR2 SNEGSKA (reference sequence). CDR3 length: 13 amino acids. The CDR3 bases are TGCAGTGCTAGAGAACCAAACCAAGAGACCCAGTACTTC. As protein: CSAREPNQETQYF.

The rearrangement links TRBV12-3 or TRBV12-4 to TRBJ2-5; 8 positions match TRBD1. This CDR3 is built from 14 residues. V lost 7 bases and J lost 4; bases outside the gene matches: 8. The CDR3 spells CASTKRTGRETQYF. As DNA, the CDR3 is TGTGCCAGCACCAAACGGACAGGGAGAGAGACCCAGTACTTC.

V and J are TRBV12-3 or TRBV12-4 and TRBJ2-7; 8 nucleotides match TRBD1. The CDR3 extends over 15 amino acids. V trimming: 3 bases; J trimming: 2 bases; junction bases outside the gene matches: 6. CDR3 nucleotide sequence: TGTGCCAGCAGTTTCAGGGACAGGAGCACCTACGAGCAGTACTTC. Its translation is CASSFRDRSTYEQYF.

The table lists this clonotype with a few counts. This chain joins TRBV4-1 and TRBJ2-2, with a tentative D call TRBD2 (6 bases). Germline assignment: CDR1 MGHRA and CDR2 YSYEKL. The CDR3 is made up of 16 amino acids. Trimming left V 2 bases short and J 3 bases short, with 13 bases between. CDR3 protein: CASSQRTGLDTGELFF. Written as DNA, the CDR3 is TGCGCCAGCAGCCAACGTACGGGACTCGACACCGGGGAGCTGTTTTTT.

Comment on this clonotype: A much larger clone differs from this one at a single base, so this may be a read error. The chain links TRBV7-2 to TRBJ1-5; D gene ambiguous. V lost 5 bases, J lost 9 bases, and 20 bases lay in between. The CDR3 has 15 residues. Germline CDR1 and CDR2: SGHTA and FQGNSA. CDR3 amino acids: CASSHEGGEYPPQHF. CDR3 nucleotides: TGTGCCAGCAGCCATGAGGGTGGAGAATATCCGCCCCAGCATTTT.

This clonotype has a count of ten or more. For the CDR3, the DNA is TGTGCCACCAGCAGAGATAGACAGGGTAACCAGCCCCAGCATTTT. Amino acids: CATSRDRQGNQPQHF. V and J are TRBV15 and TRBJ1-5, with 7 bases lining up with TRBD1. V was clipped by 0 bases and J by 7 bases; unmatched bases: 6. The CDR3 length is 15 residues. CDR1 and CDR2 (germline): LNHNV, YYDKDF (reference sequence).

This clonotype was observed many times. The chain uses TRBV28 and TRBJ2-1; D is uncertain. The germline gives CDR1 MDHEN, CDR2 SYDVKM. V lost 3 bases, J lost 0 bases, and 9 bases lay in between. This CDR3 has 15 residues. The CDR3 here is CASSFIEISYNEQFF. CDR3 coding DNA: TGTGCCAGCAGTTTTATCGAGATCTCCTACAATGAGCAGTTCTTC.

Details on this clonotype: Given a much more abundant clone one base away, this may be a read error. The chain employs TRBV5-4 and TRBJ2-7; 10 bases are a match to TRBD2. The germline V gene encodes CDR1 SGHNT and CDR2 YYREEE (reference sequence). This CDR3 contains 15 residues. The ends lost 1 base at V and 7 bases at J; junction bases unmatched: 8. The CDR3 loop is CASSLLWTSGREQYF. CDR3 bases: TGTGCCAGCAGCTTGCTGTGGACTAGCGGACGAGAGCAGTACTTC.

Comment on this clonotype: Since a much larger clone is just one base distant, this may be a read error. Because it lacks the conserved phenylalanine or tryptophan at the end, this CDR3 is likely a read error. The CDR3 spells CASTEVGQETQYS. CDR3 nucleotides: TGCGCCAGCACCGAGGTGGGCCAAGAGACCCAGTACTCC. The rearrangement links TRBV5-1 to TRBJ2-5; D uncertain. The CDR3 contains 13 residues. Trimming removed 6 bases from V and 1 base from J, with 10 bases in between. The germline V gene encodes CDR1 SGHRS and CDR2 YFSETQ.

This clonotype was found a few times. The chain is built from TRBV6-1 and TRBJ2-7; no clear D gene. Germline V lookup: CDR1 MNHNS, CDR2 SASEGT. The V end lost 2 bases, the J end lost 5 bases, and 7 bases lay between the germline ends. The CDR3 consists of 12 residues. The CDR3 DNA reads TGTGCCAGCAGTGAATTGTCGGACGAGCAGTACTTC. Its translation is CASSELSDEQYF.

On this clonotype itself: This could be a read error, since a much larger clone is one nucleotide away. The rearrangement uses TRBV4-3 and TRBJ2-7, with TRBD2 identical over 10 bases. CDR1 LGHNA and CDR2 YSLEER come from the germline V gene. This CDR3 is 15 amino acids long. The DNA of the CDR3 is TGCGCCAGCAGCCAAGGTAGCGGGAGGATTTACGCGCAGTACTTC. As protein: CASSQGSGRIYAQYF.

J is TRBJ1-1 and V is TRBV12-5; D is uncertain. The CDR3 runs 13 residues. V was pared by 7 bases and J by 4 bases, with 13 bases between. The germline V gene has CDR1 LGHNT and CDR2 FRNRAP. The CDR3 coding sequence is TGTGCTAGTGAAGCTCAGCCGATCACTGAAGCTTTCTTT. This sequence encodes CASEAQPITEAFF. Variable domain in full (rest from reference TRBV12-5 and TRBJ1-1): DARVTQTPRHKVTEMGQEVTMRCQPILGHNTVFWYRQTMMQGLELLAYFRNRAPLDDSGMPKDRFSAEMPDATLATLKIQPSEPRDSAVYFCASEAQPITEAFFGQGTRLTVV.

Comments on this clonotype: A much larger clone differs from this one at a single base, so this may be a read error. The chain is built from TRBV7-9 and TRBJ1-1; D possibly corresponds to TRBD1 (5 bases). The germline V gene has CDR1 SEHNR and CDR2 FQNEAQ (reference sequence). The CDR3 has 14 amino acids. CDR3 coding DNA: TGTGCCAGCAACTTAGGGACCGACGCCGCTGAAGCTTTCTTT. This codes for CASNLGTDAAEAFF.

In this sample, this clonotype turned up many times. This CDR3 is CAYKNMNTEAFF. CDR3 nucleotides: TGTGCCTATAAGAATATGAACACTGAAGCTTTCTTT. The V and J genes are TRBV30 and TRBJ1-1; D gene unclear. Germline V lookup: CDR1 GTSNPN, CDR2 SVGIG (reference sequence). Trimming took 7 bases from V and 0 from J, leaving 9 bases between them. The CDR3 has 12 amino acids.

A word on this clonotype: A much larger clonotype is one base distant, so this may be a read error. The gene calls are TRBV28 and TRBJ2-5; the match to TRBD1 covers 9 bases. The CDR3 is 14 amino acids. The V gene's germline CDR1 is MDHEN and CDR2 SYDVKM. The CDR3 spells CTSTTGGWSETQYF. The CDR3 nucleotides read TGTACCAGCACCACAGGGGGCTGGAGCGAGACCCAGTACTTC.

This clonotype was recorded once. A read error may produce the germline difference seen at one junction end. DNA for the CDR3: TGTGTCAGCAGCGTAACAGGGATGGGAGGCGAGCAGTACTTC. It specifies CVSSVTGMGGEQYF. The V and J genes are TRBV9 and TRBJ2-7; D might be TRBD1 or TRBD2, each matching 6 bases. CDR3 length: 14 amino acids. Germline V gives CDR1 SGDLS, CDR2 YYNGEE.

The table lists this clonotype with a few counts. The J gene is TRBJ2-5, the V gene TRBV27, with D tentatively TRBD1 (6 bases). Trimming took off 5 bases at V and 0 bases at J, with 13 bases between the two ends. CDR1 and CDR2 from the germline V gene are MNHEY and SMNVEV (reference sequence). The CDR3 is 15 amino acids. DNA for the CDR3: TGTGCCAGCAGTACCTCACAGGGCAACCAAGAGACCCAGTACTTC. Protein product: CASSTSQGNQETQYF.

There are many counts of this clonotype. The chain has TRBV29-1 and TRBJ2-2, with 9 bases lining up with TRBD2. From germline, CDR1 is SQVTM and CDR2 ANQGSEA. The CDR3 totals 16 residues. The V gene end was trimmed by 6 bases and the J gene end by 2 bases; junction bases not matched to a gene: 10. The DNA of the CDR3 is TGCAGCGTGGGCGGGCAGCGGGAGGTAAACACCGGGGAGCTGTTTTTT. Protein sequence: CSVGGQREVNTGELFF.

The chain recombines TRBV7-2 with TRBJ1-5; D is possibly TRBD1 (6 bases). Germline V gene sequence: CDR1 SGHTA, CDR2 FQGNSA. This CDR3 contains 15 residues. Deletions cut 2 bases from V and 9 bases from J, with 17 bases between. CDR3 nucleotide sequence: TGTGCCAGCAGCTTATATGGGGGCACAGGGCCGCCCCAGCATTTT. It encodes CASSLYGGTGPPQHF.

This clonotype has ten or more counts. The chain recombines TRBV7-9 with TRBJ1-1, with D hard to call. The CDR3 runs 11 residues. From germline, CDR1 is SEHNR and CDR2 FQNEAQ (reference sequence). The ends were cut back, 4 bases at V and 7 bases at J, with 7 bases in the middle. The CDR3 loop is CASSSMGEAFF. For the CDR3, the DNA is TGTGCCAGCAGCTCAATGGGTGAAGCTTTCTTT.

Note on this clonotype: An end of the junction differs from the germline gene, which may be a read error. The chain recombines TRBV7-9 with TRBJ1-1, with TRBD1 identical over 8 bases. CDR1 is SEHNR, CDR2 FQNEAQ, per germline (reference sequence). CDR3 length: 13 residues. The CDR3 nucleotides read TGTGCCAGCAGCGATGGGACAGGCAGTGAAGCTCTCTTT. Residues: CASSDGTGSEALF. Full variable domain (remainder filled in from reference TRBV7-9 and TRBJ1-1): DTGVSQNPRHKITKRGQNVTFRCDPISEHNRLYWYRQTLGQGPEFLTYFQNEAQLEKSRLLSDRFSAERPKGSFSTLEIQRTEQGDSAMYLCASSDGTGSEALFGQGTRLTVV.

Regarding this clonotype: Just one base apart from a much larger clone, this may be a read error. The V gene is TRBV12-3 or TRBV12-4, the J gene TRBJ1-5, with TRBD1 as a possible D gene (6 bases). This CDR3 contains 15 residues. The CDR3 loop reads CANSSGARSNQPQHF. In DNA form, the CDR3 reads TGTGCCAACAGTTCGGGGGCGCGAAGCAATCAGCCCCAGCATTTT.

This clonotype was counted ten times or more. This sequence joins TRBV5-1 and TRBJ1-1; TRBD1 is a possible D gene (5 bases). Germline V gene data show CDR1 as SGHRS and CDR2 as YFSETQ. This CDR3 spans 20 amino acids. V lost 2 bases and J 0 bases, leaving 26 bases between the germline ends. DNA for the CDR3: TGCGCCAGCAGCTTTCTTGAAGCGAGGCTGGGGCAACACGTGAACACTGAAGCTTTCTTT. Its translation is CASSFLEARLGQHVNTEAFF.

This clonotype was recorded many times. This rearrangement joins TRBV28 to TRBJ1-5, with 12 nucleotides matching TRBD1. Trimming took 6 bases from V and 3 from J; bases not matched to a gene: 15. This CDR3 has 19 residues. Germline assignment: CDR1 MDHEN and CDR2 SYDVKM. CDR3 sequence (DNA): TGTGCCAGCAGCATCTACTGGGGGACAGGGGGCTCCGACAATCAGCCCCAGCATTTT. This sequence encodes CASSIYWGTGGSDNQPQHF. Looking up the rest from reference TRBV28 and TRBJ1-5 gives the full variable domain: DVKVTQSSRYLVKRTGEKVFLECVQDMDHENMFWYRQDPGLGLRLIYFSYDVKMKEKGDIPEGYSVSREKKERFSLILESASTNQTSMYLCASSIYWGTGGSDNQPQHFGDGTRLSIL.

This clonotype came up many times. The V and J genes are TRBV5-6 and TRBJ2-3, with a weak D call TRBD1 (5 bases). V dropped 4 bases and J dropped 7 bases, with 10 bases sitting between them. This CDR3 has 12 residues. Looked up from germline, CDR1 is SGHDT and CDR2 is YYEEEE. CDR3 region: CASSGASNTQYF. DNA for the CDR3: TGTGCCAGCAGCGGGGCCTCGAATACGCAGTATTTT.

This clonotype was seen repeatedly, ten times or more. The rearrangement joins TRBV16 to TRBJ2-7; TRBD1 is a possible D gene (5 bases). The CDR3 spans 12 residues. Germline CDR1 KGHSY, CDR2 FQNENV. Trimming removed 0 bases from V and 5 bases from J, with 5 bases in between. The CDR3 loop reads CASSQSQDEQYF. The CDR3 bases are TGTGCCAGCAGCCAATCACAGGACGAGCAGTACTTC.

This clonotype was seen repeatedly, ten times or more. The rearrangement uses TRBV7-9 and TRBJ2-5; 7 bases line up with TRBD1. The ends lost 0 bases at V and 5 bases at J; junction bases unmatched: 3. The CDR3 extends over 14 amino acids. Per germline, CDR1 SEHNR and CDR2 FQNEAQ (reference sequence). CDR3 in DNA: TGTGCCAGCAGCTTAGCGACAGGGTTGGAGACCCAGTACTTC. Protein: CASSLATGLETQYF.

This clonotype occurred a few times. The rearrangement joins TRBV5-1 to TRBJ2-7, with 11 bases fitting TRBD2. The J segment lost 2 bases and the V segment lost 2 bases, leaving 9 bases of the junction unmatched. In germline, CDR1 is SGHRS, CDR2 YFSETQ. The CDR3 covers 17 residues. Here the CDR3 DNA reads TGCGCCAGCAGCTTAACTAGCGGGGGTGGTAACGCCTACGAGCAGTACTTC. Protein: CASSLTSGGGNAYEQYF.